This passage covers 10 T cell receptor beta chains from one sample sequenced in a study of T-cell memory formation after mild COVID-19. In TCRdb, the 5' RACE reads were re-called with MiXCR into one record per CDR3 protein. The table shows around 340,000 distinct CDR3 sequences, with more than 15% occurring only once. Sequencing was carried out using PBMCs or a T cell subset sorted from them (not recorded which). The receptors derive from a man in his late teens or twenties who had mild COVID-19 (a few samples of this study predate the infection). Cell type and time point are not known.

The chain carries TRBV6-6 and TRBJ1-4; 11 nucleotides agree with TRBD1. The ends lost 6 bases at V and 8 bases at J; junction bases unmatched: 2. CDR1 and CDR2 from the germline V gene are MNHNY and SVGAGI (reference sequence). The CDR3 is made up of 13 amino acids. DNA of the CDR3: TGTGCCAGCAGCGGGACAGGGGGGGAAAAACTGTTTTTT. The encoded protein is CASSGTGGEKLFF.

This clonotype was counted ten times or more. This rearrangement joins TRBV5-4 to TRBJ2-2; TRBD1 matches at 9 bases. CDR3 length: 16 residues. The junction had 5 bases not matched to a gene; V was cut back by 2 bases and J by 3 bases. CDR1 and CDR2 from the germline V gene are SGHNT and YYREEE (reference sequence). The CDR3 protein is CASSFGGTGYTGELFF. As DNA, the CDR3 is TGTGCCAGCAGCTTTGGCGGGACAGGGTACACCGGGGAGCTGTTTTTT.

The chain employs TRBV4-3 and TRBJ2-2, with D possibly being TRBD2 (5 bases). V was cut by 0 bases and J by 2 bases, with 13 bases left in between. This CDR3 contains 17 residues. Germline V gives CDR1 LGHNA, CDR2 YSLEER. In DNA, the CDR3 is TGCGCCAGCAGCCAAGAGGTCTCGGGGATCAACACCGGGGAGCTGTTTTTT. Translation gives CASSQEVSGINTGELFF.

This clonotype was counted a few times. The chain links TRBV7-2 to TRBJ2-5; perhaps D is TRBD1 or TRBD2 (5 bases each). The CDR3 is made up of 14 amino acids. Trimming stripped 4 bases from V and 5 bases from J, with 14 bases between. Germline V gives CDR1 SGHTA, CDR2 FQGNSA. CDR3: CASSSGTRWETQYF. The CDR3 nucleotides read TGTGCCAGCAGCTCAGGGACCAGATGGGAGACCCAGTACTTC.

This clonotype has a handful of counts. This chain links TRBV4-3 with TRBJ2-3, with 9 nucleotides matching TRBD2. V lost 1 base and J lost 1; bases outside the gene matches: 3. CDR1 LGHNA and CDR2 YSLEER come from the germline V gene. This CDR3 region has 16 residues. The CDR3 DNA sequence: TGCGCCAGCAGCCAAGGAGCGGGGGGAGGCACAGATACGCAGTATTTT. As protein: CASSQGAGGGTDTQYF.

The chain joins TRBV5-1 to TRBJ1-1, with TRBD1 as a possible D gene (6 bases). There are 14 residues in the CDR3. CDR1 and CDR2 from the germline V gene are SGHRS and YFSETQ. V was trimmed by 7 bases and J by 6 bases, leaving 19 bases between them. The CDR3 region is CASRSKQGNPEAFF. The CDR3 nucleotides read TGCGCCAGCCGAAGTAAACAGGGTAACCCTGAAGCTTTCTTT.

The chain has TRBV20-1 and TRBJ2-3; no clear D. V lost 6 bases to trimming and J lost 6 bases, with 22 bases between them. The CDR3 spans 15 residues. Germline CDR1 and CDR2: DFQATT and SNEGSKA (reference sequence). CDR3 in DNA: TGCAGTGCGCAGCAGGAAGGAAGGTTTTCGGATACGCAGTATTTT. Its translation is CSAQQEGRFSDTQYF.

This clonotype was detected only a few times. The rearrangement joins TRBV19 to TRBJ1-5; 9 positions match TRBD1. Germline V CDR1 and CDR2: LNHDA, SQIVND (reference sequence). V shed 9 bases and J 9 bases; nucleotides not matched to a gene: 12. The CDR3 runs to 14 residues. CDR3 sequence: CASLGTGRMGPQHF. Written as DNA, the CDR3 is TGTGCCAGCCTAGGGACAGGGAGAATGGGGCCCCAGCATTTT.

This clonotype was seen a few times. The gene calls are TRBV7-2 and TRBJ2-4; the D gene could be TRBD1 or TRBD2 (5 bases each). This CDR3 has 16 residues. Between the trimmed V and J ends, which lost 5 bases and 0 bases, there was a span of 14 bases. The germline CDR1 and CDR2 sequences are SGHTA and FQGNSA. The CDR3 DNA reads as TGTGCCAGCAGCAGCCGGGACGGCCTAGCCAAAAACATTCAGTACTTC. As protein: CASSSRDGLAKNIQYF.

The chain links TRBV20-1 to TRBJ2-1; 9 nucleotides agree with TRBD1. V gave up 4 bases and J gave up 0 bases; unmatched junction bases: 19. This CDR3 spans 20 amino acids. Germline CDR1 reads DFQATT; CDR2 reads SNEGSKA (reference sequence). The CDR3 protein is CSAKRGRTGDIKSSYNEQFF. CDR3 nucleotide sequence: TGCAGTGCTAAGAGGGGGAGGACAGGGGATATCAAGAGCTCCTACAATGAGCAGTTCTTC.